The next 16 T cell receptor beta chains were all read from a single sample in a study of regulatory T cells in long-lasting Graves disease. Library construction for TCR beta used iRepertoire HTBI primers and Arm-PCR of CDR3 regions. MiXCR was run by TCRdb on the multiplex PCR reads, yielding one entry per CDR3 protein. Of a few hundred thousand distinct CDR3 sequences listed, roughly 15% are singletons. Specified time point: newly diagnosed GD, antithyroid drugs for less than 3 months. Extracted PBMC RNA gave rise to the TCR library. These data are also associated with another study on T cells in Graves' hyperthyroidism and ophthalmopathy.

The sample consisted of peripheral blood mononuclear cells (PBMCs), taken at new diagnosis, from a patient treated with antithyroid drugs. All receptors derive from a woman aged 45-65 years with Graves disease.

The V gene is TRBV20-1, the J gene TRBJ2-6; 7 nucleotides agree with TRBD2. The CDR3 runs to 19 residues. CDR1 and CDR2 (germline): DFQATT, SNEGSKA (reference sequence). J was trimmed by 0 bases and V by 2 bases; bases with no gene match: 13. Here the CDR3 DNA reads TGCAGTGCTAGATATGGCATTGGCGGGAGCTACTCTGGGGCCAACGTCCTGACTTTC. It encodes CSARYGIGGSYSGANVLTF.

J is TRBJ1-5 and V is TRBV28; possible D gene TRBD1, 5 bases. Germline V gene lookup returns CDR1 MDHEN and CDR2 SYDVKM. The V end was cut by 6 bases, the J end by 5 bases, with 14 bases between. The CDR3 contains 14 residues. Here the CDR3 reads CASSRDSSYQPQHF. The CDR3 region has the DNA TGTGCCAGCAGCCGTGACAGCTCTTATCAGCCCCAGCATTTT.

In this sample, this clonotype turned up many times. This chain connects TRBV7-2 to TRBJ2-3; 7 bases are shared with TRBD2. V lost 5 bases, J lost 4 bases, and 15 bases stayed unmatched. The CDR3 totals 17 residues. Germline V CDR1 and CDR2: SGHTA, FQGNSA. This chain's CDR3 is CASSLGGGGPSPDTQYF. CDR3 sequence (DNA): TGTGCCAGCAGCCTGGGGGGGGGAGGGCCTTCCCCAGATACGCAGTATTTT.

In this sample, this clonotype turned up many times. This chain connects TRBV28 to TRBJ1-2; TRBD1 is a possible D gene (6 bases). This CDR3 has 16 residues. V lost 2 bases, J lost 4 bases, and 17 bases lay in between. The V gene's germline CDR1 is MDHEN and CDR2 SYDVKM. The CDR3 region has the DNA TGTGCCAGCAGTTTACCAGCGGGACACAAGGGCTATGGCTACACCTTC. It encodes CASSLPAGHKGYGYTF.

This clonotype was detected only a few times. V usage is TRBV5-1 and J usage is TRBJ2-2; 8 nucleotides line up with TRBD1. Germline CDR1 is SGHRS and CDR2 is YFSETQ. There are 15 residues in the CDR3. J gave up 1 base and V 4 bases, and 3 bases lay outside the gene matches. CDR3 amino acids: CASSDGTGNTGELFF. The CDR3 region has the DNA TGCGCCAGCAGCGATGGGACAGGGAACACCGGGGAGCTGTTTTTT.

This clonotype was seen a handful of times. The rearrangement links TRBV29-1 to TRBJ2-3; D unresolved. Germline V gives CDR1 SQVTM, CDR2 ANQGSEA. Trimming stripped 2 bases from V and 2 bases from J, with 5 bases between. The CDR3 spans 12 residues. The CDR3 spells CSVEQDTDTQYF. Here the CDR3 DNA reads TGCAGCGTTGAACAGGACACAGATACGCAGTATTTT.

This clonotype was recorded at least ten times. The rearrangement joins TRBV3-1 to TRBJ2-7; D remains unclear. In germline, CDR1 is LGHDT, CDR2 YNNKEL (reference sequence). With 5 bases removed from V and 0 bases from J, the gap between germline ends came to 11 bases. CDR3 length: 14 residues. The DNA of the CDR3 is TGTGCCAGCAGCTCAGCTCTTGACTCCTACGAGCAGTACTTC. Its translation is CASSSALDSYEQYF.

This clonotype was detected many times. The chain combines TRBV27 with TRBJ1-6; D gene ambiguous. CDR1 MNHEY and CDR2 SMNVEV come from the germline V gene (reference sequence). CDR3 length equals 17 residues. The V end lost 6 bases, the J end lost 0 bases, and 15 bases lay between the germline ends. The CDR3 nucleotides read TGTGCCAGCAGCCCTGGGATCCCGATCTCCTATAATTCACCCCTCCACTTT. Encoded protein: CASSPGIPISYNSPLHF.

Worth noting for this clonotype: At one of its ends the junction is not consistent with the germline gene, which may arise from a read error. This rearrangement joins TRBV3-1 to TRBJ1-1, with 7 bases lining up with TRBD1. CDR1 is LGHDT, CDR2 YNNKEL, per germline (reference sequence). This CDR3 comprises 14 residues. The CDR3 loop reads CASSKDRVNTEAFF. The CDR3 DNA sequence: TGTGCCAGCAGCAAAGACAGGGTGAACACTGAAGCTTTCTTT. The complete variable domain, with remaining parts taken from reference TRBV3-1 and TRBJ1-1, reads DTAVSQTPKYLVTQMGNDKSIKCEQNLGHDTMYWYKQDSKKFLKIMFSYNNKELIINETVPNRFSPKSPDKAHLNLHINSLELGDSAVYFCASSKDRVNTEAFFGQGTRLTVV.

This clonotype was detected only a few times. The chain is built from TRBV4-1 and TRBJ2-7; D is perhaps TRBD2 (6 bases). Germline V gene sequence: CDR1 MGHRA, CDR2 YSYEKL. V lost 1 base to trimming and J lost 1 base, with 8 bases between them. The CDR3 covers 14 residues. CDR3 residues: CASSQGSGSYEQYF. The CDR3 bases are TGCGCCAGCAGCCAAGGTAGCGGTTCCTACGAGCAGTACTTC.

This clonotype was seen many times. V is TRBV20-1 and J is TRBJ2-5, with 9 nucleotides matching TRBD2. The germline CDR1 and CDR2 sequences are DFQATT and SNEGSKA (reference sequence). The junction had 7 bases not matched to a gene; V was cut back by 3 bases and J by 5 bases. This CDR3 contains 14 residues. This CDR3 is CSASGGRVGETQYF. CDR3 nucleotide sequence: TGCAGTGCTAGTGGCGGGAGGGTTGGGGAGACCCAGTACTTC.

At least ten counts were recorded for this clonotype. The chain recombines TRBV6-1 with TRBJ2-3, with D perhaps matching TRBD1 (5 bases). Germline assignment: CDR1 MNHNS and CDR2 SASEGT. The V end was cut by 1 base, the J end by 1 base, with 9 bases between. The CDR3 has 15 residues. CDR3 in DNA: TGTGCCAGCAGTGAAGAGGGCAGGGGCACAGATACGCAGTATTTT. It yields the protein CASSEEGRGTDTQYF.

This clonotype has ten or more counts. J is TRBJ2-1 and V is TRBV5-1, with D perhaps TRBD1 or TRBD2 (5 bases each). Trimming removed 3 bases from V and 4 bases from J, with 14 bases in between. Per germline, CDR1 SGHRS and CDR2 YFSETQ. The CDR3 loop spans 15 amino acids. CDR3 sequence: CASSWDAAGYNEQFF. CDR3 bases: TGCGCCAGCAGCTGGGACGCCGCGGGTTACAATGAGCAGTTCTTC.

In this sample, this clonotype turned up many times. J is TRBJ1-2 and V is TRBV28, with 8 bases fitting TRBD1. V lost 4 bases to trimming and J lost 9 bases; unmatched junction nucleotides: 13. This CDR3 comprises 15 residues. Germline CDR1 is MDHEN and CDR2 is SYDVKM. CDR3 sequence: CASSSTPDRGRSYTF. CDR3 DNA sequence: TGTGCCAGCAGTTCCACTCCAGACAGGGGTAGGAGCTACACCTTC.

The chain couples TRBV5-1 to TRBJ2-7; 10 nucleotides line up with TRBD2. V gave up 5 bases and J gave up 2 bases; unmatched junction bases: 7. The V gene's germline CDR1 is SGHRS and CDR2 YFSETQ. The CDR3 is 15 residues long. As DNA, the CDR3 is TGCGCCAGCAGGGGGGGGACTAGCGACCCCTACGAGCAGTACTTC. It specifies CASRGGTSDPYEQYF.

As regards this clonotype: The junction shows a germline mismatch at one end, possibly a read error. The chain combines TRBV4-1 with TRBJ1-2, with D possibly matching TRBD1 (5 bases). This CDR3 region has 15 residues. Germline assignment: CDR1 MGHRA and CDR2 YSYEKL. CDR3 DNA sequence: TGCGCCAGCAGCCAAGGATCCCAGGGTCACTATGGCTACGCCTTC. Its protein is CASSQGSQGHYGYAF.